A single sample gave rise to the 15 T cell receptor beta chains below, sequenced in a study of blood T cell repertoires in COVID-19. Using immunoSEQ multiplex PCR, the repertoire was profiled, and TCRdb retains in-frame clones only, with some absent. The top ten hold approximately 2.7% of the sample, which has around 160,000 clones, approximately 80% seen once. The sample comprised peripheral blood. The origin of the receptors is a woman in her forties with active or convalescent COVID-19.

V usage is TRBV6-6 and J usage is TRBJ2-1; tentative D call: TRBD1 (5 bases). This CDR3 is 15 amino acids long. With 5 bases removed from V and 3 bases from J, the gap between germline ends came to 14 bases. Germline V gives CDR1 MNHNY, CDR2 SVGAGI (reference sequence). The DNA for the CDR3 is TGTGCCAGCAGTGGGGCTGCGGACCACTACAATGAGCAGTTCTTC. Its translation: CASSGAADHYNEQFF.

The chain recombines TRBV9 with TRBJ2-3, with no clear D. The CDR3 spans 13 residues. V was shortened by 3 bases and J by 6 bases, with 11 bases between the two germline ends. Germline V gene sequence: CDR1 SGDLS, CDR2 YYNGEE. The CDR3 here is CASSGRDGDTQYF. For the CDR3, the DNA is TGTGCCAGCAGCGGACGAGACGGGGATACGCAGTATTTT.

The chain recombines TRBV3-1 (or the pseudogene TRBV3-2) with TRBJ1-4; TRBD1 matches 7 bases. Trimming took 2 bases from V and 7 from J; bases not matched to a gene: 4. Germline V gene data show CDR1 as LGHDT and CDR2 as YNNKEL (reference sequence). This CDR3 comprises 14 residues. The CDR3, as DNA: TGTGCCAGCAGCCAAATACAGGGGAGTGAAAAACTGTTTTTT. Its translation is CASSQIQGSEKLFF.

The V gene is TRBV2, the J gene TRBJ1-1, with 10 bases lining up with TRBD1. J gave up 0 bases and V 6 bases, and 4 bases lay outside the gene matches. Germline V gene sequence: CDR1 SNHLY, CDR2 FYNNEI. This CDR3 comprises 15 residues. For the CDR3, the DNA is TGTGCCAGCAGGACAGGGGGCCTGATGAACACTGAAGCTTTCTTT. Its translation is CASRTGGLMNTEAFF.

This chain uses TRBV5-1 with TRBJ2-1, with 7 nucleotides matching TRBD1. CDR1 is SGHRS, CDR2 YFSETQ, per germline. The length of the CDR3 is 14 residues. The V gene end was trimmed by 4 bases and the J gene end by 6 bases; junction bases not matched to a gene: 7. CDR3 sequence: CASSRTGPGNEQFF. In DNA, the CDR3 is TGCGCCAGCAGCCGGACAGGTCCCGGCAATGAGCAGTTCTTC.

The chain uses TRBV15 and TRBJ1-6, with TRBD1 identical over 7 bases. The CDR3 is made up of 14 amino acids. V lost 3 bases to trimming and J lost 7 bases; unmatched junction nucleotides: 3. The germline gives CDR1 LNHNV, CDR2 YYDKDF (reference sequence). This CDR3 is CATSRGTVNSPLHF. The DNA for the CDR3 is TGTGCCACCAGCAGGGGGACAGTAAATTCACCCCTCCACTTT.

This clone was detected a few times. This sequence joins TRBV25-1 and TRBJ2-2; D gene ambiguous. Trimming stripped 8 bases from V and 4 bases from J, with 14 bases between. Germline V gene sequence: CDR1 MGHDK, CDR2 SYGVNS. CDR3 length: 14 amino acids. The CDR3 protein is CASAFGSITGELFF. In nucleotides, the CDR3 is TGTGCCAGCGCCTTCGGGTCTATCACCGGGGAGCTGTTTTTT.

The V gene is TRBV4-1, the J gene TRBJ2-7; TRBD1 matches at 8 bases. V was pared by 5 bases and J by 7 bases, with 19 bases of the junction left unmatched. Germline values: CDR1 MGHRA, CDR2 YSYEKL. The CDR3 totals 17 residues. This CDR3 reads CASSNSIGQGALGEQYF. CDR3 DNA: TGCGCCAGCAGCAACAGTATCGGCCAGGGGGCGCTGGGGGAGCAGTACTTC.

The chain couples TRBV5-1 to TRBJ1-4, with a possible D match to TRBD1 (5 bases). Trimming removed 4 bases at V and 7 bases at J, with 17 bases between. The CDR3 is 15 residues long. Germline CDR1 and CDR2: SGHRS and YFSETQ. The CDR3 sequence: CASSPLDSLGEKLFF. The CDR3 DNA sequence: TGCGCCAGCAGCCCCCTTGACAGTTTAGGTGAAAAACTGTTTTTT.

This rearrangement joins TRBV30 to TRBJ1-1; 8 nucleotides line up with TRBD1. Germline CDR1 and CDR2: GTSNPN and SVGIG (reference sequence). Trimming at V came to 0 bases and at J to 4 bases, leaving 10 bases not matched to a gene. The CDR3 is made up of 16 amino acids. In nucleotides, the CDR3 is TGTGCCTGGAGTGTTTTCCCAGGGGGCGCGAGCACTGAAGCTTTCTTT. This sequence encodes CAWSVFPGGASTEAFF.

The chain combines TRBV6-5 with TRBJ1-1; TRBD1 matches at 7 bases. The CDR3 contains 13 residues. From germline, CDR1 is MNHEY and CDR2 SVGAGI. The V and J ends lost 6 bases and 3 bases, in that order; junction bases with no gene match: 4. CDR3: CASSGTADTEAFF. CDR3 coding DNA: TGTGCCAGCAGCGGGACAGCAGACACTGAAGCTTTCTTT.

V usage is TRBV3-1 (or the pseudogene TRBV3-2) and J usage is TRBJ1-2, with D perhaps matching TRBD1 (5 bases). This CDR3 is built from 14 residues. V shed 4 bases and J shed 8 bases, with 17 bases lying between them. Germline CDR1 is LGHDT and CDR2 is YNNKEL (reference sequence). The CDR3 DNA reads TGTGCCAGCAGCCCCTGGGGCCTCGAAGGCGGCTACACCTTC. Its translation: CASSPWGLEGGYTF.

The chain recombines TRBV10-3 with TRBJ1-1; 9 bases match TRBD1. The V gene end was trimmed by 6 bases and the J gene end by 5 bases; junction bases not matched to a gene: 7. Germline loops: CDR1 ENHRY, CDR2 SYGVKD. The CDR3 totals 14 residues. The CDR3, as DNA: TGTGCCATCAGCTACCGGGACAGGGAGACTGAAGCTTTCTTT. Translated, it gives CAISYRDRETEAFF.

The gene calls are TRBV7-9 and TRBJ2-2; TRBD2 agrees at 15 bases. The trim removed 4 bases at V and 6 bases at J, leaving 6 bases unmatched. CDR1 SEHNR and CDR2 FQNEAQ come from the germline V gene (reference sequence). The CDR3 sequence is 17 residues long. The CDR3 nucleotides read TGTGCCAGCAGCTCTCAGGGACTAGCGGGAGGTTCCGGGGAGCTGTTTTTT. This sequence encodes CASSSQGLAGGSGELFF.

The chain uses TRBV7-2 and TRBJ1-1; 7 bases match TRBD1. This CDR3 comprises 11 residues. Germline V gene sequence: CDR1 SGHTA, CDR2 FQGNSA. The J segment lost 10 bases and the V segment lost 5 bases, leaving 4 bases of the junction unmatched. CDR3 region: CASSRRQGAFF. CDR3 bases: TGTGCCAGCAGCCGTCGACAGGGAGCTTTCTTT.